This T cell receptor (beta chain) was sequenced for a study of spatial heterogeneity in lung cancer. Indicated time point: blood at routine non-recurrence follow-up after resection. Germline V gives CDR1 SGHDT, CDR2 YYEEEE. The CDR3 runs to 16 residues. V lost 6 bases and J lost 2, with 18 bases in between. TCRdb reanalysed the 5' RACE reads using MiXCR and keeps one entry per CDR3 protein. The sample holds 3,500 to 4,500 distinct CDR3 sequences; approximately 25% are singletons and the top ten take 5% to 6%. The specimen comprised PBMCs, sampled at follow-up. The rearrangement joins TRBV5-6 to TRBJ2-1; D may be TRBD1 (6 bases). This clonotype was sampled from a male donor with early-stage non-small cell lung cancer. CDR3 sequence reads: CASTLPRGSTYNEQFF. CDR3 in DNA: TGTGCCAGCACCCTCCCGAGGGGGTCCACCTACAATGAGCAGTTCTTC.